The 32 T cell receptor beta chains below all came from one sample that was sequenced in a study of shared clonotypes between healthy human individuals. Generated by immunoSEQ multiplex PCR, the TCRdb table keeps only in-frame clones and is missing some. The sample consists of about 670,000 clones, less than 80% of them appearing once. Sequencing was done on a sample of memory CD4+ T cells sorted from blood. Subset in this sample: CD45RA-negative fraction. The receptors were sampled from a woman aged 25 to 39 in good health.

This sequence joins TRBV9 and TRBJ2-1; 8 positions agree with TRBD1. The CDR3 runs 15 residues. Trimming at V came to 1 base and at J to 8 bases, leaving 8 bases not matched to a gene. Germline CDR1 reads SGDLS; CDR2 reads YYNGEE. The CDR3 DNA follows: TGTGCCAGCAGCGTAATTGGACAGGGAATCGATGAGCAGTTCTTC. This sequence encodes CASSVIGQGIDEQFF.

CDR3 in amino acids: CASRSTLGQSSYEQYF. CDR3 sequence (DNA): TGTGCCAGCCGGTCGACGTTGGGACAGAGCTCCTACGAGCAGTACTTC. The chain combines TRBV28 with TRBJ2-7, with 7 bases identical to TRBD1. Looked up from germline, CDR1 is MDHEN and CDR2 is SYDVKM. The ends lost 8 bases at V and 0 bases at J; junction bases unmatched: 13. This CDR3 has 16 amino acids. The full variable domain, completed using reference TRBV28 and TRBJ2-7, is DVKVTQSSRYLVKRTGEKVFLECVQDMDHENMFWYRQDPGLGLRLIYFSYDVKMKEKGDIPEGYSVSREKKERFSLILESASTNQTSMYLCASRSTLGQSSYEQYFGPGTRLTVT.

The table lists this clone with a count of one. The chain has TRBV28 and TRBJ2-1, with 9 bases identical to TRBD2. The CDR3 covers 14 residues. Germline values: CDR1 MDHEN, CDR2 SYDVKM. V was clipped by 5 bases and J by 5 bases; unmatched bases: 4. CDR3 DNA sequence: TGTGCCAGCAGTATGGCGGGAGGGAACAATGAGCAGTTCTTC. As protein: CASSMAGGNNEQFF.

The chain carries TRBV2 and TRBJ2-2; D may be TRBD1 (5 bases). Germline CDR1 SNHLY, CDR2 FYNNEI. The CDR3 has 16 residues. Trimming took 5 bases from V and 0 from J, leaving 13 bases between them. The CDR3 is CASSPRQIANTGELFF. Written as DNA, the CDR3 is TGTGCCAGCAGTCCACGACAGATCGCGAACACCGGGGAGCTGTTTTTT.

The chain has TRBV21-1 and TRBJ1-1. TRBV21-1 is a documented pseudogene. The CDR3 contains 14 residues. The CDR3 loop reads CASSMGNMNTEAFF. The CDR3, as DNA: TGTGCCAGCAGCATGGGGAACATGAACACTGAAGCTTTCTTT.

The chain has TRBV4-1 and TRBJ1-4, with TRBD1 matching over 8 bases. CDR1 and CDR2 (germline): MGHRA, YSYEKL. V shed 2 bases, J shed 6 bases, and the junction held 8 bases outside the gene matches. The CDR3 covers 16 residues. The CDR3 nucleotides are TGCGCCAGCAGCCAATGGGGGTACAGGGGGGATGAAAAACTGTTTTTT. As protein: CASSQWGYRGDEKLFF.

The gene calls are TRBV19 and TRBJ1-2; 7 bases fit TRBD1. The CDR3 consists of 14 residues. CDR1 is LNHDA, CDR2 SQIVND, per germline (reference sequence). V lost 4 bases, J lost 5 bases, and 7 bases stayed unmatched. The CDR3 region is CASSTPGTAYGYTF. The DNA for the CDR3 is TGTGCCAGTAGTACTCCCGGGACAGCATATGGCTACACCTTC.

V and J are TRBV10-3 and TRBJ1-2; 7 bases map to TRBD1. CDR3 length: 15 amino acids. V shed 2 bases and J 8 bases; nucleotides not matched to a gene: 11. Germline loops: CDR1 ENHRY, CDR2 SYGVKD. The CDR3 protein is CAISEEGRQGWGYTF. For the CDR3, the DNA is TGTGCCATCAGTGAGGAGGGGAGACAGGGTTGGGGCTACACCTTC.

This clone was detected only a few times. The chain combines TRBV5-1 with TRBJ1-1; no reliable D call. CDR3 length: 13 residues. V was cut by 2 bases and J by 0 bases, with 5 bases left in between. Germline-derived CDR1 and CDR2 are SGHRS and YFSETQ. The CDR3 is CASSFRVNTEAFF. The CDR3 bases are TGCGCCAGCAGCTTTAGGGTGAACACTGAAGCTTTCTTT.

The rearrangement links TRBV9 to TRBJ2-1; 14 bases align to TRBD2. The CDR3 contains 15 residues. Germline V gives CDR1 SGDLS, CDR2 YYNGEE. Losses at the gene ends were 0 bases for V and 12 bases for J; bases not matched to a gene: 5. For the CDR3, the DNA is TGTGCCAGCAGCGTAGGACGACTAGCGGGAGGGCCGCAGTTCTTC. Protein product: CASSVGRLAGGPQFF.

This chain links TRBV28 with TRBJ2-3, with 9 bases that match TRBD2. The CDR3 runs to 15 residues. J gave up 1 base and V 3 bases, and 2 bases lay outside the gene matches. The germline V gene encodes CDR1 MDHEN and CDR2 SYDVKM. Here the CDR3 DNA reads TGTGCCAGCAGTTTTGGCGGGAGGGGCACAGATACGCAGTATTTT. This encodes CASSFGGRGTDTQYF.

V gene TRBV2 combines with J gene TRBJ1-5; no firm D call. The CDR3 covers 16 residues. Trimming took off 6 bases at V and 0 bases at J, with 15 bases between the two ends. Germline V gives CDR1 SNHLY, CDR2 FYNNEI. The chain's CDR3 is CASRDQEYRSNQPQHF. The CDR3 nucleotides are TGTGCCAGCAGAGACCAGGAATATCGTAGCAATCAGCCCCAGCATTTT.

CDR3 coding DNA: TGTGCCAGCAGTTCTCCGGGGGGACAGCTAACCTACGAGCAGTACTTC. It specifies CASSSPGGQLTYEQYF. The chain has TRBV28 and TRBJ2-7, with D perhaps given as TRBD1 or TRBD2 (7 bases each). The CDR3 has 16 residues. V lost 4 bases and J 2 bases, leaving 18 bases between the germline ends. The germline V gene has CDR1 MDHEN and CDR2 SYDVKM. The full variable domain, its missing parts supplied by reference TRBV28 and TRBJ2-7, is DVKVTQSSRYLVKRTGEKVFLECVQDMDHENMFWYRQDPGLGLRLIYFSYDVKMKEKGDIPEGYSVSREKKERFSLILESASTNQTSMYLCASSSPGGQLTYEQYFGPGTRLTVT.

The chain links TRBV18 to TRBJ2-7; 7 bases are a match to TRBD2. V shed 4 bases and J 4 bases; nucleotides not matched to a gene: 7. Germline loops: CDR1 KGHSH, CDR2 LQKENI. The CDR3 totals 14 residues. The CDR3 sequence: CASSRGGSLYEQYF. The CDR3, as DNA: TGTGCCAGCTCACGTGGCGGGAGTTTATACGAGCAGTACTTC.

In its sample, this clone was seen a few times. This chain connects TRBV6-1 to TRBJ2-7; D is possibly TRBD2 (5 bases). Trimming pared 10 bases from V and 3 bases from J, leaving 13 bases between. The CDR3 has 12 residues. Per germline, CDR1 MNHNS and CDR2 SASEGT. CDR3 loop: CAISRVSYEQYF. The CDR3 nucleotides read TGTGCCATTTCGAGGGTAAGCTACGAGCAGTACTTC.

This rearrangement joins TRBV5-4 to TRBJ1-1; 8 nucleotides agree with TRBD1. V was clipped by 2 bases and J by 0 bases; unmatched bases: 9. Germline values: CDR1 SGHNT, CDR2 YYREEE (reference sequence). The CDR3 extends over 17 amino acids. This CDR3 reads CASSFDRGSYLNTEAFF. The CDR3 DNA sequence: TGTGCCAGCAGCTTCGACAGGGGATCCTACTTGAACACTGAAGCTTTCTTT.

For this clone: This same CDR3 is encoded by further DNA sequences in the sample. The genes are TRBV2 and TRBJ2-5; D possibly corresponds to TRBD2 (6 bases). The germline CDR1 and CDR2 sequences are SNHLY and FYNNEI. Trimming left V 6 bases short and J 5 bases short, with 13 bases between. The CDR3 loop spans 13 amino acids. CDR3 loop: CASRRGGSETQYF. CDR3 coding DNA: TGTGCCAGCAGAAGAGGAGGGTCGGAGACCCAGTACTTC.

V gene TRBV19 combines with J gene TRBJ2-1; a weak D match, TRBD2 (6 bases). The V end was cut by 5 bases, the J end by 3 bases, with 11 bases between. Germline CDR1 is LNHDA and CDR2 is SQIVND (reference sequence). The CDR3 has 14 amino acids. The CDR3 protein is CASSLDYRYNEQFF. In DNA form, the CDR3 reads TGTGCCAGTAGTCTGGACTACCGCTACAATGAGCAGTTCTTC.

In the case of this clone: Other DNA sequences within the sample encode an identical CDR3. The CDR3 DNA sequence: TGTGCCAGCAGTCTTACAGGGCCCTACGAGCAGTACTTC. Its protein product is CASSLTGPYEQYF. The chain joins TRBV28 to TRBJ2-7; possible D gene TRBD1, 6 bases. CDR3 length equals 13 residues. V was trimmed by 5 bases and J by 2 bases, leaving 10 bases between them. Germline V CDR1 and CDR2: MDHEN, SYDVKM.

V usage is TRBV11-2 and J usage is TRBJ2-3, with TRBD1 matching 8 bases. V shed 3 bases, J shed 2 bases, and the junction held 1 base outside the gene matches. The CDR3 is 14 residues long. The V gene's germline CDR1 is SGHAT and CDR2 FQNNGV. CDR3 nucleotide sequence: TGTGCCAGCAGCTTTCAGGGGGCCACAGATACGCAGTATTTT. Translation gives CASSFQGATDTQYF.

This clone was found a few times. The chain has TRBV5-1 and TRBJ1-1; D perhaps matches TRBD1 (6 bases). The CDR3 totals 15 residues. The V end was cut by 0 bases, the J end by 4 bases, with 13 bases between. CDR1 is SGHRS and CDR2 is YFSETQ in the germline V gene. CDR3 coding DNA: TGCGCCAGCAGCTTGGGGGCAGGGGAGGGCACTGAAGCTTTCTTT. It encodes CASSLGAGEGTEAFF.

This clone was seen only once. The chain employs TRBV6-5 and TRBJ1-5, with TRBD1 matching 7 bases. J gave up 3 bases and V 6 bases, and 2 bases lay outside the gene matches. Per the germline V gene, CDR1 is MNHEY and CDR2 is SVGAGI. The CDR3 consists of 13 residues. CDR3 loop: CASRGQTNQPQHF. CDR3 nucleotide sequence: TGTGCCAGCAGGGGACAGACCAATCAGCCCCAGCATTTT.

The chain joins TRBV19 to TRBJ2-7, with D maybe TRBD2 (5 bases). Trimming removed 0 bases at V and 2 bases at J, with 14 bases between. This CDR3 has 16 residues. CDR1 and CDR2 from the germline V gene are LNHDA and SQIVND (reference sequence). This CDR3 is CASSIDPDGKTYEQYF. CDR3 sequence (DNA): TGTGCCAGTAGTATAGACCCGGACGGGAAAACCTACGAGCAGTACTTC.

V gene TRBV9 combines with J gene TRBJ2-1; tentative D call: TRBD1 (6 bases). This CDR3 region has 15 residues. Per germline, CDR1 SGDLS and CDR2 YYNGEE. Trimming took 0 bases from V and 1 from J, leaving 8 bases between them. The CDR3 loop reads CASSVDRASYNEQFF. Written as DNA, the CDR3 is TGTGCCAGCAGCGTAGACAGGGCATCCTACAATGAGCAGTTCTTC.

The chain uses TRBV6-5 and TRBJ2-1; D unclear. Germline V lookup: CDR1 MNHEY, CDR2 SVGAGI. The CDR3 totals 14 residues. Trimming left V 3 bases short and J 3 bases short, with 9 bases between. CDR3 sequence reads: CASSYRNYYNEQFF. The CDR3 DNA reads as TGTGCCAGCAGTTATCGGAACTACTACAATGAGCAGTTCTTC.

Only a few counts were recorded for this clone. The V call is TRBV30, the J call TRBJ2-4; D gene unclear. The CDR3 spans 12 residues. Germline loops: CDR1 GTSNPN, CDR2 SVGIG (reference sequence). V lost 2 bases and J 8 bases, leaving 10 bases between the germline ends. As DNA, the CDR3 is TGTGCCTGGAGTCCCAGATCGGACATTCAGTACTTC. It codes for CAWSPRSDIQYF.

The chain employs TRBV5-6 and TRBJ2-7; 7 nucleotides match TRBD1. The trim removed 0 bases at V and 2 bases at J, leaving 8 bases unmatched. CDR3 length: 16 residues. Germline V lookup: CDR1 SGHDT, CDR2 YYEEEE. CDR3 sequence (DNA): TGTGCCAGCAGCTTGGATGAAGGGGGCTTCGCCTACGAGCAGTACTTC. Its translation is CASSLDEGGFAYEQYF. Based on the CDR3 plus reference TRBV5-6 and TRBJ2-7, the full variable domain is DAGVTQSPTHLIKTRGQQVTLRCSPKSGHDTVSWYQQALGQGPQFIFQYYEEEERQRGNFPDRFSGHQFPNYSSELNVNALLLGDSALYLCASSLDEGGFAYEQYFGPGTRLTVT.

The V gene is TRBV29-1, the J gene TRBJ2-2; D not certain. The V and J ends lost 4 bases and 0 bases respectively, with 6 bases between them. The CDR3 consists of 13 residues. Looked up from germline, CDR1 is SQVTM and CDR2 is ANQGSEA. CDR3 amino acids: CSVVGTNTGELFF. Written as DNA, the CDR3 is TGCAGCGTTGTCGGTACGAACACCGGGGAGCTGTTTTTT.

This clone was picked up one time. The chain is built from TRBV27 and TRBJ2-2; TRBD2 matches at 9 bases. After removal of 4 bases from V and 5 bases from J, the junction contained 5 bases not matched to a gene. The CDR3 covers 15 residues. Germline V gives CDR1 MNHEY, CDR2 SMNVEV (reference sequence). This chain's CDR3 is CASSSAGGRTGELFF. In DNA, the CDR3 is TGTGCCAGCAGTTCAGCGGGAGGACGGACCGGGGAGCTGTTTTTT.

This chain connects TRBV11-3 to TRBJ2-5, with D unresolved. The germline V gene has CDR1 SGHNT and CDR2 YENEEA. V lost 5 bases and J lost 4, with 14 bases in between. CDR3 length equals 14 residues. The CDR3: CASSLGSRAETQYF. CDR3 nucleotide sequence: TGTGCCAGCAGCCTGGGGTCAAGGGCAGAGACCCAGTACTTC.

The chain combines TRBV2 with TRBJ2-2; D unresolved. In germline, CDR1 is SNHLY, CDR2 FYNNEI. V lost 6 bases to trimming and J lost 2 bases, with 4 bases between them. This CDR3 has 12 amino acids. This CDR3 is CASSPNTGELFF. The DNA for the CDR3 is TGTGCCAGCAGCCCAAACACCGGGGAGCTGTTTTTT.

The V call is TRBV15, the J call TRBJ1-5; 9 nucleotides align to TRBD1. There are 15 residues in the CDR3. After removal of 5 bases from V and 5 bases from J, the junction contained 7 bases not matched to a gene. The germline gives CDR1 LNHNV, CDR2 YYDKDF (reference sequence). In nucleotides, the CDR3 is TGTGCCACCAGCCCTAGGCGGACAGGGGATCAGCCCCAGCATTTT. It codes for CATSPRRTGDQPQHF.